The 17 T cell receptor beta chains listed next were all sequenced from one sample in a study of T cells after yellow fever vaccination. One entry per CDR3 protein results from TCRdb running MiXCR on the 5' RACE reads. This sample yields some 120,000 distinct CDR3 sequences, of which around 9.8% are seen a single time; 40% belongs to the top ten. The starting material was CD8+ T cells sorted from PBMCs, obtained on the day of the yellow fever booster vaccination. These receptors were taken from a man between 18 and 29 years old who received the YFV17D yellow fever vaccine.

This chain connects TRBV27 to TRBJ2-5, with D perhaps matching TRBD1 or TRBD2 (5 bases each). The CDR3 is 14 residues long. V was cut by 5 bases and J by 3 bases, with 13 bases left in between. The germline V gene has CDR1 MNHEY and CDR2 SMNVEV (reference sequence). The CDR3 nucleotides are TGTGCCAGCAGTCGCCGAAGGGACGAAGAGACCCAGTACTTC. It encodes CASSRRRDEETQYF.

This clonotype occurred a few times. V is TRBV7-7 and J is TRBJ2-3; D might be TRBD2 (6 bases). This CDR3 spans 15 amino acids. V was cut by 5 bases and J by 3 bases, with 15 bases left in between. CDR1 is SSHAT, CDR2 FNYEAQ, per germline (reference sequence). CDR3 in DNA: TGTGCCAGCAGCCTAGATGGAGGGCCAACAGATACGCAGTATTTT. Translating gives CASSLDGGPTDTQYF.

The gene calls are TRBV7-2 and TRBJ2-7, with D perhaps assigned TRBD1 or TRBD2 (5 bases each). CDR1 and CDR2 (germline): SGHTA, FQGNSA. This CDR3 comprises 14 residues. Deletions cut 5 bases from V and 5 bases from J, with 16 bases between. CDR3 in amino acids: CASSRQGPLDEQYF. CDR3 nucleotide sequence: TGTGCCAGCAGCCGCCAGGGACCACTAGACGAGCAGTACTTC.

The chain employs TRBV12-3 or TRBV12-4 and TRBJ1-4; D unclear. The CDR3 length is 12 residues. Trimming took off 7 bases at V and 9 bases at J, with 12 bases between the two ends. The CDR3 sequence: CASNGGGQKLFF. CDR3 sequence (DNA): TGTGCCAGCAACGGAGGTGGTCAAAAACTGTTTTTT.

This clonotype turned up a few times. The chain joins TRBV25-1 to TRBJ1-2; D might be TRBD1 (6 bases). The CDR3 is 14 residues long. CDR1 and CDR2 (germline): MGHDK, SYGVNS. Deletions cut 2 bases from V and 4 bases from J, with 11 bases between. Here the CDR3 reads CASSEPGVGYGYTF. The CDR3 DNA is TGTGCCAGCAGTGAACCAGGGGTTGGCTATGGCTACACCTTC.

The V gene is TRBV7-9, the J gene TRBJ1-2, with D uncertain. The CDR3 length is 13 residues. V lost 7 bases and J lost 2, with 11 bases in between. Germline CDR1 reads SEHNR; CDR2 reads FQNEAQ (reference sequence). CDR3 nucleotide sequence: TGTGCCAGCACGGGGTTGATGAACTATGGCTACACCTTC. Protein sequence: CASTGLMNYGYTF.

This clonotype was detected many times. J is TRBJ1-2 and V is TRBV7-6; TRBD1 is a possible D gene (5 bases). V was trimmed by 5 bases and J by 5 bases, leaving 15 bases between them. The CDR3 is 14 residues long. Per the germline V gene, CDR1 is SGHVS and CDR2 is FNYEAQ. CDR3 region: CASSLAGGGYGYTF. The CDR3 nucleotides are TGTGCCAGCAGCCTGGCGGGGGGGGGATATGGCTACACCTTC.

The rearrangement links TRBV7-3 to TRBJ2-1; 10 nucleotides line up with TRBD2. The trim removed 5 bases at V and 4 bases at J, leaving 5 bases unmatched. Germline loops: CDR1 SGHTA, CDR2 FQGTGA. CDR3 length: 15 residues. CDR3 amino acids: CASSQIAGGYNEQFF. CDR3 DNA: TGTGCCAGCAGCCAGATAGCGGGGGGATACAATGAGCAGTTCTTC.

This clonotype was detected ten times or more. The CDR3 is CASSLSSGGADTQYF. CDR3 nucleotide sequence: TGTGCCAGCAGCTTGTCTAGCGGGGGGGCGGATACGCAGTATTTT. The rearrangement joins TRBV7-6 to TRBJ2-3, with 12 positions matching TRBD2. The CDR3 extends over 15 amino acids. V shed 3 bases and J 6 bases; nucleotides not matched to a gene: 4. Germline lookup yields CDR1 SGHVS and CDR2 FNYEAQ.

J is TRBJ2-1 and V is TRBV28, with D perhaps matching TRBD1 (6 bases). Germline-derived CDR1 and CDR2 are MDHEN and SYDVKM. The CDR3 loop spans 15 amino acids. Trimming removed 5 bases from V and 4 bases from J, with 15 bases in between. The CDR3 nucleotides are TGTGCCAGCAGTCCACAGGGCCCACCTTACAATGAGCAGTTCTTC. Protein product: CASSPQGPPYNEQFF.

The table lists this clonotype with a few counts. The chain combines TRBV6-2 or TRBV6-3 with TRBJ2-3, with 7 bases that match TRBD1. The junction had 14 bases not matched to a gene; V was cut back by 5 bases and J by 3 bases. There are 17 residues in the CDR3. Germline CDR1 MNHEY, CDR2 SVGEGT. The chain's CDR3 is CASSLPGQEYKTDTQYF. The CDR3 nucleotides read TGTGCCAGCAGTCTCCCAGGACAGGAGTACAAAACAGATACGCAGTATTTT.

This clonotype was observed a handful of times. V and J are TRBV7-6 and TRBJ2-1; D uncertain. The CDR3 is 14 amino acids. Germline CDR1 and CDR2: SGHVS and FNYEAQ. The ends were cut back, 0 bases at V and 8 bases at J, with 11 bases in the middle. DNA for the CDR3: TGTGCCAGCAGCTTAGCGCAGTTTGGGGATGAGCAGTTCTTC. Encoded protein: CASSLAQFGDEQFF.

A few counts support this clonotype. The chain combines TRBV12-3 or TRBV12-4 with TRBJ2-3; D remains ambiguous. V was shortened by 6 bases and J by 6 bases, with 10 bases between the two germline ends. There are 12 residues in the CDR3. DNA of the CDR3: TGTGCCAGCAGAATTGTAATGGATACGCAGTATTTT. This sequence encodes CASRIVMDTQYF.

This clonotype was observed a handful of times. The chain recombines TRBV6-2 or TRBV6-3 with TRBJ1-1; 9 nucleotides agree with TRBD1. From germline, CDR1 is MNHEY and CDR2 SVGEGT. The J segment lost 10 bases and the V segment lost 7 bases, leaving 13 bases of the junction unmatched. This CDR3 is built from 14 residues. CDR3 nucleotide sequence: TGTGCCAGCATCAACGACAGGGGGTTTGAGAGAGCTTTCTTT. Encoded protein: CASINDRGFERAFF.

This clonotype was picked up a small number of times. V usage is TRBV7-9 and J usage is TRBJ1-2; D gene uncertain. This CDR3 spans 12 amino acids. CDR1 and CDR2 from the germline V gene are SEHNR and FQNEAQ (reference sequence). V lost 5 bases and J 10 bases, leaving 14 bases between the germline ends. Here the CDR3 DNA reads TGTGCCAGCAGCGGCCAGGCTTCCGACTACACCTTC. As protein: CASSGQASDYTF.

The V call is TRBV29-1, the J call TRBJ1-2; 7 positions agree with TRBD1. The CDR3 length is 15 residues. Germline V gives CDR1 SQVTM, CDR2 ANQGSEA. V shed 2 bases, J shed 4 bases, and the junction held 10 bases outside the gene matches. CDR3 in DNA: TGCAGCGTTGAACGCCCGGGACAGCGGGCCTATGGCTACACCTTC. Translated: CSVERPGQRAYGYTF.

The V and J genes are TRBV4-3 and TRBJ1-1; TRBD1 matches 7 bases. CDR3 length: 14 residues. Germline V gene sequence: CDR1 LGHNA, CDR2 YSLEER. The V and J ends lost 4 bases and 5 bases, in that order; junction bases with no gene match: 7. CDR3 amino acids: CASSLRQGGTEAFF. DNA for the CDR3: TGCGCCAGCAGCCTTAGACAGGGAGGAACTGAAGCTTTCTTT.